These 15 T cell receptor beta chains originate from one sample sequenced in a study of blood T cell repertoires in COVID-19. Libraries were prepared by immunoSEQ multiplex PCR; TCRdb keeps only in-frame clonotypes and omits some of them. This sample has about 300,000 clones, with 80% to 90% found just once. Sequencing input: PBMCs or T cells enriched from blood (not recorded which). These receptors came from a man aged 25-45 years who had recovered from COVID-19.

The chain employs TRBV7-9 and TRBJ2-3; 8 bases are shared with TRBD2. Germline CDR1 reads SEHNR; CDR2 reads FQNEAQ (reference sequence). The CDR3 contains 15 residues. V gave up 5 bases and J gave up 7 bases; unmatched junction bases: 11. CDR3 sequence reads: CASSPLGLGINTQYF. As DNA, the CDR3 is TGTGCCAGCAGCCCCCTGGGACTAGGAATAAATACGCAGTATTTT.

The rearrangement uses TRBV30 and TRBJ1-1; D gene ambiguous. Per germline, CDR1 GTSNPN and CDR2 SVGIG (reference sequence). Between the trimmed V and J ends, which lost 0 bases and 9 bases, there was a span of 11 bases. The CDR3 runs 12 residues. CDR3 residues: CAWSVSDFKAFF. Here the CDR3 DNA reads TGTGCCTGGAGTGTAAGTGACTTTAAAGCTTTCTTT.

V and J are TRBV14 and TRBJ1-6; 7 bases line up with TRBD1. This CDR3 spans 16 amino acids. Trimming removed 3 bases from V and 4 bases from J; junction bases left unmatched: 6. Germline loops: CDR1 SGHDN, CDR2 FVKESK. Written as DNA, the CDR3 is TGTGCCAGCAGCCACGGACAGGTGATTTATAATTCACCCCTCCACTTT. Protein sequence: CASSHGQVIYNSPLHF.

The rearrangement uses TRBV5-1 and TRBJ2-2; D unclear. V gave up 2 bases and J gave up 1 base, with 9 bases separating them. This CDR3 has 15 residues. Germline V CDR1 and CDR2: SGHRS, YFSETQ. The CDR3 DNA is TGCGCCAGCAGCTTACAGCAGCAGAACACCGGGGAGCTGTTTTTT. Translating gives CASSLQQQNTGELFF.

The chain couples TRBV5-5 to TRBJ2-6; no firm D call. Trimming cost V 4 bases and J 0 bases, with 5 bases left between them. The CDR3 loop spans 14 amino acids. From germline, CDR1 is SGHKS and CDR2 YYEKEE (reference sequence). CDR3 residues: CASSPFSGANVLTF. DNA for the CDR3: TGTGCCAGCAGCCCCTTCTCTGGGGCCAACGTCCTGACTTTC.

This chain uses TRBV9 with TRBJ2-3; 10 bases agree with TRBD2. CDR1 SGDLS and CDR2 YYNGEE come from the germline V gene. The CDR3 totals 16 residues. Trimming cost V 0 bases and J 4 bases; bases outside gene matches: 5. In nucleotides, the CDR3 is TGTGCCAGCAGCGTAGGGGTAGCGGGGGGTTCAGATACGCAGTATTTT. It is translated as CASSVGVAGGSDTQYF.

This clone was found once. This chain links TRBV9 with TRBJ2-2, with D tentatively TRBD1 (5 bases). The CDR3 is made up of 14 amino acids. Germline assignment: CDR1 SGDLS and CDR2 YYNGEE. Deletions cut 1 base from V and 6 bases from J, with 10 bases between. The DNA for the CDR3 is TGTGCCAGCAGCGTATGGCAGGGCCCCGGGGAGCTGTTTTTT. Protein product: CASSVWQGPGELFF.

The chain links TRBV30 to TRBJ1-6; unclear D gene. V was trimmed by 4 bases and J by 0 bases, leaving 10 bases between them. The CDR3 length is 15 residues. Germline CDR1 is GTSNPN and CDR2 is SVGIG (reference sequence). The CDR3 coding sequence is TGTGCCTGGACCGGACTGAACTCCTATAATTCACCCCTCCACTTT. It is translated as CAWTGLNSYNSPLHF.

The V gene is TRBV11-3, the J gene TRBJ1-1, with unresolved D. CDR1 and CDR2 from the germline V gene are SGHNT and YENEEA. CDR3 length: 16 amino acids. The V and J ends lost 5 bases and 1 base respectively, with 17 bases between them. CDR3 in DNA: TGTGCCAGCAGCCGTGGGCCGGTGGCTTCGAACACTGAAGCTTTCTTT. Amino acid sequence: CASSRGPVASNTEAFF.

The V call is TRBV6-5, the J call TRBJ2-1, with 7 bases fitting TRBD1. V trimming: 6 bases; J trimming: 8 bases; junction bases outside the gene matches: 13. Germline V lookup: CDR1 MNHEY, CDR2 SVGAGI. The CDR3 extends over 15 amino acids. The CDR3 loop reads CASSPYRGEFDEQFF. CDR3 DNA: TGTGCCAGCAGCCCCTACAGGGGAGAATTCGATGAGCAGTTCTTC.

The chain joins TRBV19 to TRBJ1-2; TRBD1 aligns across 11 bases. The CDR3 runs 18 residues. Germline V gene data show CDR1 as LNHDA and CDR2 as SQIVND (reference sequence). The V segment lost 5 bases and the J segment 5 bases; nucleotides outside the gene matches: 16. CDR3 sequence (DNA): TGTGCCAGTAGTCCCTCCCGGGGACAGGGGGGTTTTTCGTATGGCTACACCTTC. Its protein is CASSPSRGQGGFSYGYTF.

This sequence joins TRBV7-3 and TRBJ2-2; 8 bases match TRBD1. Per germline, CDR1 SGHTA and CDR2 FQGTGA. CDR3 length equals 15 residues. The J segment lost 5 bases and the V segment lost 3 bases, leaving 5 bases of the junction unmatched. The CDR3 DNA sequence: TGTGCCAGCAGCTTGGGGACAGGCGAGACCGGGGAGCTGTTTTTT. Translation gives CASSLGTGETGELFF. The full variable domain, its missing parts supplied by reference TRBV7-3 and TRBJ2-2, is GAGVSQTPSNKVTEKGKYVELRCDPISGHTALYWYRQSLGQGPEFLIYFQGTGAADDSGLPNDRFFAVRPEGSVSTLKIQRTERGDSAVYLCASSLGTGETGELFFGEGSRLTVL.

This sequence joins TRBV7-2 and TRBJ2-1, with TRBD2 identical over 8 bases. CDR3 length: 13 amino acids. Trimming removed 10 bases from V and 4 bases from J; junction bases left unmatched: 6. Germline loops: CDR1 SGHTA, CDR2 FQGNSA. The CDR3 loop reads CATGGTRYNEQFF. The CDR3, as DNA: TGTGCCACCGGGGGGACTAGATACAATGAGCAGTTCTTC. The complete variable domain, with remaining parts taken from reference TRBV7-2 and TRBJ2-1, reads GAGVSQSPSNKVTEKGKDVELRCDPISGHTALYWYRQSLGQGLEFLIYFQGNSAPDKSGLPSDRFSAERTGGSVSTLTIQRTQQEDSAVYLCATGGTRYNEQFFGPGTRLTVL.

The chain carries TRBV2 and TRBJ1-1; D is undetermined. Germline CDR1 reads SNHLY; CDR2 reads FYNNEI. This CDR3 is built from 13 residues. Deletions cut 4 bases from V and 5 bases from J, with 11 bases between. CDR3 protein: CASSAEVWTEAFF. CDR3 coding DNA: TGTGCCAGCAGTGCAGAGGTGTGGACTGAAGCTTTCTTT.

J is TRBJ1-1 and V is TRBV9; 11 nucleotides agree with TRBD1. V shed 3 bases and J 0 bases; nucleotides not matched to a gene: 4. CDR1 is SGDLS and CDR2 is YYNGEE in the germline V gene. The CDR3 sequence is 16 residues long. CDR3 loop: CASSAGTGGLNTEAFF. CDR3 sequence (DNA): TGTGCCAGCAGCGCGGGGACAGGGGGTTTGAACACTGAAGCTTTCTTT.